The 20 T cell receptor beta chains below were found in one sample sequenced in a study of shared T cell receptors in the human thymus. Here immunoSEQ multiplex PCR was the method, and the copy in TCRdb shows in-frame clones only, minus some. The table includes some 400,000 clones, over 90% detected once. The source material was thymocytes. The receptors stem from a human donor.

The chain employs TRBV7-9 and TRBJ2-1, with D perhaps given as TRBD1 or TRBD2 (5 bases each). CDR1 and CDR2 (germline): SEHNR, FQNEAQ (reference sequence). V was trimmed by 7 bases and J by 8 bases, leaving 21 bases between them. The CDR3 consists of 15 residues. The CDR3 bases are TGTGCCAGCATGCACCCGTATGAGGGGAATTATGAGCAGTTCTTC. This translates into CASMHPYEGNYEQFF.

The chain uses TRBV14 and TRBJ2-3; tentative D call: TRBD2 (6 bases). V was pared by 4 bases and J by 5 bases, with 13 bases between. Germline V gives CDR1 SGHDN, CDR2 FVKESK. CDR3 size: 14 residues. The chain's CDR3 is CASSRTTSGDTQYF. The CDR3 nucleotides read TGTGCCAGCAGCCGGACTACAAGCGGAGATACGCAGTATTTT.

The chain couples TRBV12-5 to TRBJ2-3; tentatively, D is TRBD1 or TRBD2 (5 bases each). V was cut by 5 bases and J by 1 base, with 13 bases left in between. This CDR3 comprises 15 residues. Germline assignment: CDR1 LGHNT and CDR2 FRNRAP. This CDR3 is CASGPGTEGTDTQYF. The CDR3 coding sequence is TGTGCTAGTGGTCCCGGGACGGAGGGCACAGATACGCAGTATTTT.

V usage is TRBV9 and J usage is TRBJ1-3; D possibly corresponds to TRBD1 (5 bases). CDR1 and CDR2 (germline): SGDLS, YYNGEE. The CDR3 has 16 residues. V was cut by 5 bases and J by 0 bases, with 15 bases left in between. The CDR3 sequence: CASSPGGKSSGNTIYF. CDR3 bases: TGTGCCAGCAGTCCCGGGGGGAAAAGCTCTGGAAACACCATATATTTT.

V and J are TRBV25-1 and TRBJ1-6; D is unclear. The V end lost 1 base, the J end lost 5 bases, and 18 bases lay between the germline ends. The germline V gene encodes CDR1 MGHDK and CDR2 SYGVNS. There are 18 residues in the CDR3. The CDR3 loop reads CASSELAGPLFDNSPLHF. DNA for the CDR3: TGTGCCAGCAGTGAATTGGCAGGCCCCCTTTTCGATAATTCACCCCTCCACTTT.

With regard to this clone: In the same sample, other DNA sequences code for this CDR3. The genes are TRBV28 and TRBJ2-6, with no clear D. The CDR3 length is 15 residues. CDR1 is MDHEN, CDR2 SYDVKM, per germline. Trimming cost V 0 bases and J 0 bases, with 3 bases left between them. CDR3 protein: CASSLWGSGANVLTF. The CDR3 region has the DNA TGTGCCAGCAGTTTATGGGGCTCTGGGGCCAACGTCCTGACTTTC.

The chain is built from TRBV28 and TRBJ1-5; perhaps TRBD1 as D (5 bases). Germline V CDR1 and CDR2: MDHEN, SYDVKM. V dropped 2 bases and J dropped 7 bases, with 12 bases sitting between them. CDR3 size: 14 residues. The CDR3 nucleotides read TGTGCCAGCAGTTTAAGGCAGGGCGCGCAGCCCCAGCATTTT. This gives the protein CASSLRQGAQPQHF.

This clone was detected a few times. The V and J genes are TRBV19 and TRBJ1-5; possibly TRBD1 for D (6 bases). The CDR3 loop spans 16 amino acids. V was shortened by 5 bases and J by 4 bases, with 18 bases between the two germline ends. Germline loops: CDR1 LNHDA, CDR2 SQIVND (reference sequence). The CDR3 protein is CASSPSPIRGNQPQHF. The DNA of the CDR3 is TGTGCCAGTAGTCCTTCACCCATTAGGGGGAATCAGCCCCAGCATTTT.

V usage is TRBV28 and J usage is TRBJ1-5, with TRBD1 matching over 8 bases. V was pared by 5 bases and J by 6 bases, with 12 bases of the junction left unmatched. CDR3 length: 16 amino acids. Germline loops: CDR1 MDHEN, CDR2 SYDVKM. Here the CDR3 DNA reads TGTGCCAGCAGTCCCGGACAGGGAGAAAGAAGTCAGCCCCAGCATTTT. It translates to CASSPGQGERSQPQHF.

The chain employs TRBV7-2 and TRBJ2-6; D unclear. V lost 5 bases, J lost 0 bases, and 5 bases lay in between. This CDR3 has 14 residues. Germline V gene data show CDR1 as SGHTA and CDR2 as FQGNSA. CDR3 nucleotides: TGTGCCAGCAGCCCAGACTCTGGGGCCAACGTCCTGACTTTC. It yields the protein CASSPDSGANVLTF.

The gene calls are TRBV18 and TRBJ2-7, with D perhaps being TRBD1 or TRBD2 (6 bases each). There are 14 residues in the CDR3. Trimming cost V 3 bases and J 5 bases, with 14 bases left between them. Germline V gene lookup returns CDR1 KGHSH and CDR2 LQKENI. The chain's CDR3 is CASSPQGGGNEQYF. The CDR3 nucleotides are TGTGCCAGCTCACCTCAAGGGGGAGGAAACGAGCAGTACTTC.

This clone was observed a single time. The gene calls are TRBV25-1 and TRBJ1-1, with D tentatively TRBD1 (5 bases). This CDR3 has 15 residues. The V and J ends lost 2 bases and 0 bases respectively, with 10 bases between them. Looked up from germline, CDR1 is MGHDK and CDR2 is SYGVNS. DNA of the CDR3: TGTGCCAGCAGTGAACAGGGCCACATGAACACTGAAGCTTTCTTT. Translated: CASSEQGHMNTEAFF.

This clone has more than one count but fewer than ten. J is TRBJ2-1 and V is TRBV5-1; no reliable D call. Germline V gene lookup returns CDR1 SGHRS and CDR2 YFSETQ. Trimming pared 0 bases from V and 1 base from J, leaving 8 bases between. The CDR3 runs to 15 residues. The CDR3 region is CASSLEPPSYNEQFF. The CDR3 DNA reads TGCGCCAGCAGCTTGGAACCACCGTCCTACAATGAGCAGTTCTTC.

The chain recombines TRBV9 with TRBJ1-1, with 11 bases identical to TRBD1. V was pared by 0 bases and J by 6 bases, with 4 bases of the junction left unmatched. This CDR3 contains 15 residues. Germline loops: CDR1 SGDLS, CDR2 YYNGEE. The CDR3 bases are TGTGCCAGCAGCGTAGGGACAGGGGGCGACGCTGAAGCTTTCTTT. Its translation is CASSVGTGGDAEAFF.

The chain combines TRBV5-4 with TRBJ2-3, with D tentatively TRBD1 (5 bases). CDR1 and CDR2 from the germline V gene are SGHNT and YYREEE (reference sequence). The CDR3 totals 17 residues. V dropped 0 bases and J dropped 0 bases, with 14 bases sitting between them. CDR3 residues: CASSLGPPSGSTDTQYF. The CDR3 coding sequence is TGTGCCAGCAGCTTGGGTCCCCCATCAGGGAGCACAGATACGCAGTATTTT.

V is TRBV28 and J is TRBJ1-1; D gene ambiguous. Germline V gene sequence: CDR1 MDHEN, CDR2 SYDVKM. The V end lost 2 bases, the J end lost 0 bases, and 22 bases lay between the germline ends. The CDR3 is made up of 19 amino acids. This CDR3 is CASSLGIVEAPLMNTEAFF. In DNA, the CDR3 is TGTGCCAGCAGTTTAGGTATTGTGGAGGCCCCCCTTATGAACACTGAAGCTTTCTTT.

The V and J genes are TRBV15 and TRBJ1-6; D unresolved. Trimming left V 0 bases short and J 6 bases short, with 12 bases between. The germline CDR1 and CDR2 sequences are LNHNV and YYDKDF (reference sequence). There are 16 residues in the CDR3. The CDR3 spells CATSRDPLSPNSPLHF. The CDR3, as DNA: TGTGCCACCAGCAGAGATCCGCTCTCCCCTAATTCACCCCTCCACTTT.

The CDR3 sequence is CASSLDDRAGAGGGYEQYF. The CDR3 DNA sequence: TGTGCCAGCAGCTTAGACGATCGGGCTGGAGCGGGCGGGGGATACGAGCAGTACTTC. This chain connects TRBV11-2 to TRBJ2-7, with 7 bases matching TRBD2. The germline V gene encodes CDR1 SGHAT and CDR2 FQNNGV. The CDR3 totals 19 residues. V was clipped by 0 bases and J by 4 bases; unmatched bases: 18.

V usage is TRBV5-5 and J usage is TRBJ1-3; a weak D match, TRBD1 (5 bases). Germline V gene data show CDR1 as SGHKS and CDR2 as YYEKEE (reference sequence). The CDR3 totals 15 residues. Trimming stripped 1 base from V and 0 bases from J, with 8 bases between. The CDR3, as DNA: TGTGCCAGCAGCTTGCGGGGGGTCTCTGGAAACACCATATATTTT. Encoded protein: CASSLRGVSGNTIYF.

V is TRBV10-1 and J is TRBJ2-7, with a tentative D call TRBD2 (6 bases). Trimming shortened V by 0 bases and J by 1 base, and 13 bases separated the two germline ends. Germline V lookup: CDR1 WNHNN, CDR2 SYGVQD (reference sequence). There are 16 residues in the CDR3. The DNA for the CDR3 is TGCGCCAGCAGTGAGTCGATTACTAGCCGGTCCTACGAGCAGTACTTC. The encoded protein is CASSESITSRSYEQYF.